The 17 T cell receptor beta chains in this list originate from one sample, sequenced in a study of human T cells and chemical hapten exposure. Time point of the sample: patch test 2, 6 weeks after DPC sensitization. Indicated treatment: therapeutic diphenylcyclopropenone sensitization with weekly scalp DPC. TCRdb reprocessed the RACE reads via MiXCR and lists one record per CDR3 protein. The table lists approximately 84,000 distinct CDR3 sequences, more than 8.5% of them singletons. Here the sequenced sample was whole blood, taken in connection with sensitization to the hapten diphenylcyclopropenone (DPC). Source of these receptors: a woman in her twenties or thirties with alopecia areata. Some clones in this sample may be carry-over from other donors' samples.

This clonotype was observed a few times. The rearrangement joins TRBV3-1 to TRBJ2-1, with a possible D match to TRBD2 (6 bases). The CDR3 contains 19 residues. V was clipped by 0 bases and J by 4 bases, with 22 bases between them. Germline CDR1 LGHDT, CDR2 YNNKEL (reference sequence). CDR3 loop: CASSQEGGGPGAGYNEQFF. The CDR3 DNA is TGTGCCAGCAGCCAAGAAGGAGGCGGGCCGGGAGCAGGGTACAATGAGCAGTTCTTC.

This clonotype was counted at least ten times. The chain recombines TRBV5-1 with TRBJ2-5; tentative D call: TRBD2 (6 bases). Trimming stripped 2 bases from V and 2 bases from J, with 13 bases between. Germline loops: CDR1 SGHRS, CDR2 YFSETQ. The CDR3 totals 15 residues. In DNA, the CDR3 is TGCGCCAGCAGCTTTCCGGGACTGGGACAAGAGACCCAGTACTTC. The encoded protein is CASSFPGLGQETQYF.

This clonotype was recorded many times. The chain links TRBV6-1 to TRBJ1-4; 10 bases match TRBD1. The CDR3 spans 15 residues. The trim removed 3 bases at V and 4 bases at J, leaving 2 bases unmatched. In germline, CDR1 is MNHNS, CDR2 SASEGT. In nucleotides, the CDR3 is TGTGCCAGCAGTGACGGACAGGGGGATAATGAAAAACTGTTTTTT. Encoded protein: CASSDGQGDNEKLFF.

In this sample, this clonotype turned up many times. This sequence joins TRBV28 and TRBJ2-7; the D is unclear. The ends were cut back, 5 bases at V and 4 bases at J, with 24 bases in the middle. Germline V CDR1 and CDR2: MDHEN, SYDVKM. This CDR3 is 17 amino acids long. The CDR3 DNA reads TGTGCCAGCAGTGACCCGGACGGACCAAGGGTTGGGTACGAGCAGTACTTC. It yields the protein CASSDPDGPRVGYEQYF.

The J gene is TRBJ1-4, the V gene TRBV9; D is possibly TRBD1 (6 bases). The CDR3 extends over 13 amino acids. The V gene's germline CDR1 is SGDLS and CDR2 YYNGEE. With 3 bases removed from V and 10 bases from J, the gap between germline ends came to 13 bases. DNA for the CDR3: TGTGCCAGCAGCGGAGATTTACAGGGAAAACTGTTTTTT. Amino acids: CASSGDLQGKLFF. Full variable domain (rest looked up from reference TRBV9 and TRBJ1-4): DSGVTQTPKHLITATGQRVTLRCSPRSGDLSVYWYQQSLDQGLQFLIQYYNGEERAKGNILERFSAQQFPDLHSELNLSSLELGDSALYFCASSGDLQGKLFFGSGTQLSVL.

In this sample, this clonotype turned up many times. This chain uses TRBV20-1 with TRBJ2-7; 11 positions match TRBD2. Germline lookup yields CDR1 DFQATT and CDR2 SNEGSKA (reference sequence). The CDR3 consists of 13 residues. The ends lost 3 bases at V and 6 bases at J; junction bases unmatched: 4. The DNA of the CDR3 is TGCAGTGCTAGTCGGCTAGCGGGAGGCGAGCAGTACTTC. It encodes CSASRLAGGEQYF.

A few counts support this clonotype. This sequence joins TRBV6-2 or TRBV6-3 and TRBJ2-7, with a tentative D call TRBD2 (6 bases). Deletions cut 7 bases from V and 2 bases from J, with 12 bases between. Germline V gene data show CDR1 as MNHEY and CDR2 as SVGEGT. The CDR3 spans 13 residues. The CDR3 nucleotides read TGTGCCAGCACCGCCGGGACTGCCTACGAGCAGTACTTC. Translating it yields CASTAGTAYEQYF.

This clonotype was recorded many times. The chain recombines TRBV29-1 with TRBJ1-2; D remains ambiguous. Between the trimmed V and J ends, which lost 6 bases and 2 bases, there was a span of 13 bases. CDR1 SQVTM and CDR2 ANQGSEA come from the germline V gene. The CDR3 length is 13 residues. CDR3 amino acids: CSVGEAENYGYTF. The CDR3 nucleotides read TGCAGCGTCGGAGAGGCGGAGAACTATGGCTACACCTTC. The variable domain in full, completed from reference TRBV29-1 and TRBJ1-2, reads SAVISQKPSRDICQRGTSLTIQCQVDSQVTMMFWYRQQPGQSLTLIATANQGSEATYESGFVIDKFPISRPNLTFSTLTVSNMSPEDSSIYLCSVGEAENYGYTFGSGTRLTVV.

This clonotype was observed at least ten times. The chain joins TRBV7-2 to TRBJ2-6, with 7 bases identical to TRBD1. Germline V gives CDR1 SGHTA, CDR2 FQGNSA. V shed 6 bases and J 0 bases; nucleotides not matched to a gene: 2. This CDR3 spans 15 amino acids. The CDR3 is CASRRTGSGANVLTF. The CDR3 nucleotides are TGTGCCAGCAGGCGGACAGGCTCTGGGGCCAACGTCCTGACTTTC. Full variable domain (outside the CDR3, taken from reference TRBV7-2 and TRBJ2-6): GAGVSQSPSNKVTEKGKDVELRCDPISGHTALYWYRQSLGQGLEFLIYFQGNSAPDKSGLPSDRFSAERTGGSVSTLTIQRTQQEDSAVYLCASRRTGSGANVLTFGAGSRLTVL.

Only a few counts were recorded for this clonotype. CDR3 nucleotide sequence: TGCAGTGCTAGACGTTCGGGTGAAAAACTGTTTTTT. Its protein product is CSARRSGEKLFF. The chain is built from TRBV20-1 and TRBJ1-4; D is unresolved. The V gene's germline CDR1 is DFQATT and CDR2 SNEGSKA (reference sequence). The CDR3 length is 12 residues. The V end lost 2 bases, the J end lost 7 bases, and 8 bases lay between the germline ends.

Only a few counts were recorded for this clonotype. The CDR3 coding sequence is TGTGCCAGCAGGAGGACAGGGCAAGACGAGCAGTACTTC. Its protein product is CASRRTGQDEQYF. The chain couples TRBV6-2 or TRBV6-3 to TRBJ2-7, with 8 bases fitting TRBD1. CDR3 length equals 13 residues. Germline CDR1 is MNHEY and CDR2 is SVGEGT. Trimming cost V 6 bases and J 5 bases; bases outside gene matches: 6.

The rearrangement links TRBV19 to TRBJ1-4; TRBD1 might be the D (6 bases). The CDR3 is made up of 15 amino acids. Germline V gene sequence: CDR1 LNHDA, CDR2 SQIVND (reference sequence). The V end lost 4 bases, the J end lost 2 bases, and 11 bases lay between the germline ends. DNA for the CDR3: TGTGCCAGTAGTAAAACAGGGAGCACTAATGAAAAACTGTTTTTT. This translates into CASSKTGSTNEKLFF.

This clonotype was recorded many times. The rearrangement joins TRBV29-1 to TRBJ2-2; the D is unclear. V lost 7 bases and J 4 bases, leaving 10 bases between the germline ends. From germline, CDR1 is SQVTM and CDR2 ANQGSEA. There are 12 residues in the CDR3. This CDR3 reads CSGGRPTGELFF. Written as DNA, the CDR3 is TGCAGCGGAGGACGGCCCACCGGGGAGCTGTTTTTT.

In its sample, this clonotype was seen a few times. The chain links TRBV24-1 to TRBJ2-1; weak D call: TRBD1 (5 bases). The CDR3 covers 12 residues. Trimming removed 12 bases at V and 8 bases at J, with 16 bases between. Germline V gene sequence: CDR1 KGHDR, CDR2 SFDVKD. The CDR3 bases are TGTGCCGCCGGTCGACAGTTGGATGAGCAGTTCTTC. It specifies CAAGRQLDEQFF.

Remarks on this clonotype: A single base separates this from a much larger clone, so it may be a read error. This CDR3 reads CVSQYSGANVLTF. The CDR3 bases are TGTGTCAGCCAGTACTCTGGGGCCAACGTCCTGACTTTC. The gene calls are TRBV13 and TRBJ2-6, with D unclear. This CDR3 spans 13 amino acids. From germline, CDR1 is PRHDT and CDR2 FYEKMQ (reference sequence).

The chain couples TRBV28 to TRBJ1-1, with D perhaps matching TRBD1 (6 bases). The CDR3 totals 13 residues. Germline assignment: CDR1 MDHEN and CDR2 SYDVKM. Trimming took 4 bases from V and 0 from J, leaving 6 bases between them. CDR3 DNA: TGTGCCAGCAGTTGGGGGCTGAACACTGAAGCTTTCTTT. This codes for CASSWGLNTEAFF. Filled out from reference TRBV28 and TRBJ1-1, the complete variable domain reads DVKVTQSSRYLVKRTGEKVFLECVQDMDHENMFWYRQDPGLGLRLIYFSYDVKMKEKGDIPEGYSVSREKKERFSLILESASTNQTSMYLCASSWGLNTEAFFGQGTRLTVV.

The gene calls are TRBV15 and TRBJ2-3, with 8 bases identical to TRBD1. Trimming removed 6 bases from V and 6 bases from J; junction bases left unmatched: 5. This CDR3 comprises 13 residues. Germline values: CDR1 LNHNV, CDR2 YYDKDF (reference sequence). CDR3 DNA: TGTGCCACCAGGTCGACAGGGGCCGATACGCAGTATTTT. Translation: CATRSTGADTQYF.